This record concerns one T cell receptor beta chain sequence. Between the trimmed V and J ends, which lost 3 bases and 3 bases, there was a span of 16 bases. The CDR3 is 15 amino acids. Germline V lookup: CDR1 SGHTS, CDR2 YDEGEE. This sample was included in a study of blood T cell repertoires in COVID-19. Study at large: Both acute and convalescent COVID-19 samples were obtained from the United States, Italy and Spain.

Methods used by the authors: Quantification of nucleated cells was approximated via reference gene primer amplification. Clones were sequenced by immunoSEQ multiplex PCR, and TCRdb holds only the in-frame ones, with some missing. For V, J and clone size, that table is used; D and trimming come from the DNA. The repertoire has approximately 170,000 clones, over 75% of them found once; the top ten carry more than 0.75%. Two negative PCRs, clearance, or symptom resolution were required of recovered Cohort 3 donors. This TCR was sampled from a woman younger than 30 who had recovered from COVID-19. The material sequenced was PBMCs or T cells enriched from blood (not recorded which). The rearrangement uses TRBV5-8 and TRBJ2-7, with a tentative D call TRBD1 (6 bases). CDR3 residues: CASSSPDRPYYEQYF. The CDR3 DNA sequence: TGTGCCAGCAGCTCCCCTGACAGGCCCTACTACGAGCAGTACTTC.